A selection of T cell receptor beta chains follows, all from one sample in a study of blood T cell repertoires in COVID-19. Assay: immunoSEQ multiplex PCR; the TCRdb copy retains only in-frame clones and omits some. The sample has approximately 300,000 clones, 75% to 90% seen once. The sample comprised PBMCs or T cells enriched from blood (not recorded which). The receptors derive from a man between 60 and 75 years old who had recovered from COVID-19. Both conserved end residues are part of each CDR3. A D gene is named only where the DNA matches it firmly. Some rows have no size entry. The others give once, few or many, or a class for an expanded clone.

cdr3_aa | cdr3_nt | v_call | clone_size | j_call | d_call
CASSYTGTGGGGGYTF | TGTGCCAGCAGTTACACCGGAACAGGAGGGGGGGGTGGCTACACCTTC | TRBV6-5 | - | TRBJ1-2 | -
CASSPLPENTGELFF | TGTGCCAGCTCACCACTCCCAGAAAATACCGGGGAGCTGTTTTTT | TRBV18 | - | TRBJ2-2 | -
CASSSPLAGVRNEQFF | TGTGCCAGCAGCTCCCCTCTAGCGGGAGTAAGGAATGAGCAGTTCTTC | TRBV11-3 | - | TRBJ2-1 | TRBD2
CASTKDSPYNEQFF | TGTGCCAGCACTAAAGACAGCCCCTACAATGAGCAGTTCTTC | TRBV6-5 | - | TRBJ2-1 | -
CSVEGTGGQETQYF | TGCAGCGTTGAAGGGACAGGGGGCCAAGAGACCCAGTACTTC | TRBV29-1 | - | TRBJ2-5 | TRBD1
CASSLATGVNSPLHF | TGCGCCAGCAGCTTGGCGACAGGCGTAAATTCACCCCTCCACTTT | TRBV5-1 | - | TRBJ1-6 | -
CASSYSIGHQNTEAFF | TGTGCCAGCAGTTACTCGATAGGACATCAGAACACTGAAGCTTTCTTT | TRBV6-5 | - | TRBJ1-1 | -
CATSDRTGGGEKLFF | TGTGCCACCAGTGACCGGACAGGGGGCGGAGAAAAACTGTTTTTT | TRBV24-1 | - | TRBJ1-4 | TRBD1
CASSLPGQGRYGYTF | TGTGCCAGCAGTCTACCCGGACAGGGTCGGTATGGCTACACCTTC | TRBV28 | few | TRBJ1-2 | TRBD1
CATSRVTGVPFGEQFF | TGTGCCACCAGCAGAGTAACAGGGGTACCCTTCGGTGAGCAGTTCTTC | TRBV15 | - | TRBJ2-1 | TRBD1
CASSQEGGGRYNSPLHF | TGTGCCAGCAGCCAAGAGGGTGGAGGAAGATATAATTCACCCCTCCACTTT | TRBV14 | - | TRBJ1-6 | -
CASSHTDSAYEQYF | TGCGCCAGCAGCCACACCGACAGCGCCTACGAGCAGTACTTC | TRBV5-1 | - | TRBJ2-7 | -
CASSLLAGGNEQFF | TGTGCCAGCAGTTTACTAGCGGGGGGGAATGAGCAGTTCTTC | TRBV27 | - | TRBJ2-1 | TRBD2
CASIDRLLTNEKLFF | TGTGCCAGCATCGACAGGCTTTTAACTAATGAAAAACTGTTTTTT | TRBV6-5 | - | TRBJ1-4 | -
CASSPTSRSYEQYF | TGTGCCAGCAGTCCTACTAGCAGATCCTACGAGCAGTACTTC | TRBV3-1/TRBV3-2 | few | TRBJ2-7 | -
CASSPRSPGETQYF | TGTGCCAGCTCACCAAGAAGTCCCGGAGAGACCCAGTACTTC | TRBV18 | - | TRBJ2-5 | -
CASSPESVAGVVQYF | TGTGCCAGCAGCCCGGAAAGCGTAGCGGGAGTTGTGCAGTACTTC | TRBV5-6 | few | TRBJ2-7 | TRBD2
CASRHLAGGSYEQYF | TGTGCCAGCAGGCACCTAGCGGGAGGGTCCTACGAGCAGTACTTC | TRBV11-2 | - | TRBJ2-7 | TRBD2
CASSFGFRGQNSPLHF | TGTGCCAGCAGTTTTGGATTCAGGGGGCAAAATTCACCCCTCCACTTT | TRBV28 | few | TRBJ1-6 | TRBD1
CASSLVGWSTDTQYF | TGTGCCAGCAGCTTAGTCGGGTGGAGCACAGATACGCAGTATTTT | TRBV7-9 | - | TRBJ2-3 | -
CASSLGGIPYF | TGTGCCAGCAGCTTAGGCGGGATTCCGTACTTC | TRBV7-8 | - | TRBJ2-7 | -
CASTPSGYTDTQYF | TGTGCCAGCACCCCTAGCGGTTACACAGATACGCAGTATTTT | TRBV7-2 | - | TRBJ2-3 | TRBD2
CASSPAAGNQPQHF | TGTGCCAGCTCACCAGCGGCAGGGAATCAGCCCCAGCATTTT | TRBV18 | few | TRBJ1-5 | -
CASSVLQGAFGYNEQFF | TGTGCCAGTAGTGTCTTACAGGGGGCATTCGGATACAATGAGCAGTTCTTC | TRBV19 | - | TRBJ2-1 | TRBD1
CASRRALRSSSTDTQYF | TGCGCCAGCAGGAGAGCGTTGCGGTCCTCTAGCACAGATACGCAGTATTTT | TRBV5-1 | - | TRBJ2-3 | -
CASSSQLAGGVETQYF | TGTGCCAGCAGCTCGCAACTAGCGGGAGGGGTAGAGACCCAGTACTTC | TRBV7-2 | - | TRBJ2-5 | TRBD2
CASSLVSAGADGEQYF | TGTGCCAGCAGCTTAGTATCGGCGGGAGCGGATGGCGAGCAGTACTTC | TRBV7-9 | - | TRBJ2-7 | TRBD2
CASSLAVGTANEKLFF | TGTGCCAGCAGCTTAGCGGTCGGGACTGCGAATGAAAAACTGTTTTTT | TRBV7-2 | - | TRBJ1-4 | -
CASSLDRAGRESYEQYF | TGTGCCAGCAGCTTAGATCGGGCAGGACGGGAATCCTACGAGCAGTACTTC | TRBV7-9 | - | TRBJ2-7 | -
CASSWDRYTEAFF | TGTGCCAGCAGCTGGGACAGATACACTGAAGCTTTCTTT | TRBV28 | - | TRBJ1-1 | TRBD1
CASSMTGGYGYTF | TGTGCCAGTAGTATGACAGGGGGTTATGGCTACACCTTC | TRBV19 | - | TRBJ1-2 | TRBD1
CASSRRQRPYEQYF | TGTGCCAGCAGCCGACGACAGCGTCCCTACGAGCAGTACTTC | TRBV11-3 | - | TRBJ2-7 | -
CASGSGGGGETQYF | TGTGCTAGTGGTTCCGGCGGGGGAGGGGAGACCCAGTACTTC | TRBV12-5 | - | TRBJ2-5 | TRBD2
CAWSKGQGARETQYF | TGTGCCTGGAGTAAGGGACAGGGGGCGAGGGAGACCCAGTACTTC | TRBV30 | - | TRBJ2-5 | TRBD1
CASKSGQANQPQHF | TGTGCCAGCAAATCCGGACAGGCAAATCAGCCCCAGCATTTT | TRBV5-5 | - | TRBJ1-5 | TRBD1
CASSFRGLAGVGNTGELFF | TGCGCCAGCAGCTTCAGAGGGCTAGCGGGAGTTGGGAACACCGGGGAGCTGTTTTTT | TRBV5-1 | - | TRBJ2-2 | TRBD2
CAHSSREISTDTQYF | TGTGCCCACTCATCCCGGGAGATCAGCACAGATACGCAGTATTTT | TRBV7-9 | - | TRBJ2-3 | -
CASSGGTGKKDYGYTF | TGCGCCAGCAGCGGGGGGACAGGAAAAAAGGACTATGGCTACACCTTC | TRBV5-1 | - | TRBJ1-2 | TRBD1
CASSQAGSSYNEQFF | TGTGCCAGCAGCCAAGCCGGGAGTAGTTACAATGAGCAGTTCTTC | TRBV14 | - | TRBJ2-1 | -
CATRGREGTDTQYF | TGTGCCACCCGTGGGCGGGAGGGGACAGATACGCAGTATTTT | TRBV24-1 | once | TRBJ2-3 | TRBD2
CASSAFGEASGRNEQFF | TGTGCCAGCAGTGCCTTCGGCGAGGCTAGCGGGAGGAATGAGCAGTTCTTC | TRBV6-4 | - | TRBJ2-1 | TRBD2
CASSTRQRISYNSPLHF | TGTGCCAGCAGTACAAGACAGAGGATCTCCTATAATTCACCCCTCCACTTT | TRBV27 | - | TRBJ1-6 | -
CSVEEWRGAKNIQYF | TGCAGCGTTGAAGAATGGAGGGGAGCCAAAAACATTCAGTACTTC | TRBV29-1 | - | TRBJ2-4 | -
CASLKSYEQYF | TGTGCCAGCCTTAAATCCTACGAGCAGTACTTC | TRBV12-3/TRBV12-4 | - | TRBJ2-7 | -
CASGSRGSGNTIYF | TGTGCCAGCGGGAGCAGGGGCTCTGGAAACACCATATATTTT | TRBV28 | - | TRBJ1-3 | -
CASSKTGTHLRGANVLTF | TGTGCCAGCAGCAAAACCGGGACTCATCTCAGGGGGGCCAACGTCCTGACTTTC | TRBV6-2/TRBV6-3 | - | TRBJ2-6 | -
CASSWTGKETQYF | TGTGCCAGCAGTTGGACAGGGAAGGAGACCCAGTACTTC | TRBV2 | - | TRBJ2-5 | TRBD1
CASSLLGGGNTEAFF | TGTGCCAGCAGCCTGCTAGGTGGAGGGAACACTGAAGCTTTCTTT | TRBV7-9 | - | TRBJ1-1 | -
CATSREQVTDTQYF | TGTGCCACCAGCAGAGAACAGGTTACAGATACGCAGTATTTT | TRBV15 | few | TRBJ2-3 | -
CASSLTNSYEQYF | TGTGCCAGCAGCTTAACCAATTCCTACGAGCAGTACTTC | TRBV7-3 | - | TRBJ2-7 | -
CASSRLSGRLNEQFF | TGTGCCAGCAGCCGCCTCTCTGGCAGGCTCAATGAGCAGTTCTTC | TRBV3-1/TRBV3-2 | - | TRBJ2-1 | -
CASSESQVGSYEQYF | TGTGCCAGCAGTGAATCACAGGTTGGCTCCTACGAGCAGTACTTC | TRBV25-1 | - | TRBJ2-7 | -
CASKGGQRFGYTF | TGTGCCAGCAAAGGTGGGCAACGGTTTGGCTACACCTTC | TRBV28 | - | TRBJ1-2 | -
CASSQAGRRTDTQYF | TGTGCCAGCAGTCAGGCGGGCAGGCGCACAGATACGCAGTATTTT | TRBV28 | - | TRBJ2-3 | -
CASGRQGSKNIQYF | TGTGCCAGCGGGAGACAGGGGAGCAAAAACATTCAGTACTTC | TRBV6-6 | few | TRBJ2-4 | TRBD1
CASSVTGKVDNEQFF | TGTGCCAGCAGCGTTACAGGGAAGGTGGACAATGAGCAGTTCTTC | TRBV7-3 | - | TRBJ2-1 | -
CASSIGQVSNQPQHF | TGTGCCAGTAGTATAGGACAGGTGAGCAATCAGCCCCAGCATTTT | TRBV19 | - | TRBJ1-5 | -
CASSITSGLTDTQYF | TGTGCCAGTAGTATTACTAGCGGACTTACAGATACGCAGTATTTT | TRBV19 | - | TRBJ2-3 | TRBD2
CASSPGTDMNTEAFF | TGTGCCAGCAGCCCCGGGACAGACATGAACACTGAAGCTTTCTTT | TRBV7-9 | - | TRBJ1-1 | TRBD1
CASSIGGWSEETQYF | TGTGCCAGTAGTATCGGTGGGTGGAGCGAGGAGACCCAGTACTTC | TRBV19 | - | TRBJ2-5 | -